The clone carrying this TCR beta chain was counted many times. This record belongs to a study of T cells in Graves' hyperthyroidism and ophthalmopathy. Regions amplified from RNA transcripts were the TCR beta CDR3 regions. HTBI primers were employed in a first-round RT-PCR of the TCR CDR3. MiXCR was run by TCRdb on the multiplex PCR reads, yielding one entry per CDR3 protein. Among over 150,000 distinct CDR3 sequences, roughly a sixth were seen once, and the ten largest hold more than 50%. V shed 6 bases, J shed 6 bases, and the junction held 7 bases outside the gene matches. CDR3 length equals 14 residues. The germline gives CDR1 SGHAT, CDR2 FQNNGV.

Source material: blood. This TCR was recovered from a woman between 50 and 59 years old with Graves' hyperthyroidism. V usage is TRBV11-2 and J usage is TRBJ1-1; TRBD1 matches at 10 bases. CDR3 nucleotide sequence: TGTGCCAGCAGACCCGGACAGGGGGTCTCTGAAGCTTTCTTT. It is translated as CASRPGQGVSEAFF.